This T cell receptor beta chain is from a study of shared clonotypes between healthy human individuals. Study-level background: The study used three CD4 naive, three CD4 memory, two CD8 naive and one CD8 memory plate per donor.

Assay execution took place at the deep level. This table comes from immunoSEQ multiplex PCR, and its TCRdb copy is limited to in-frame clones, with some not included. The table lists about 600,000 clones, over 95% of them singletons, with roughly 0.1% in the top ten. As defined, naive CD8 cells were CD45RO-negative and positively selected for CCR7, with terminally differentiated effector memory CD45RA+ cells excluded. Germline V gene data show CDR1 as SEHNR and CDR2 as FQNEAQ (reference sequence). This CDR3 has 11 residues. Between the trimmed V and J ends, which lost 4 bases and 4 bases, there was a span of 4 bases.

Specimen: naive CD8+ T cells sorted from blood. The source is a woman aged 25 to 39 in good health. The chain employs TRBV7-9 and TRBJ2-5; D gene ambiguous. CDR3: CASSSRETQYF. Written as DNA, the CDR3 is TGTGCCAGCAGCTCAAGAGAGACCCAGTACTTC. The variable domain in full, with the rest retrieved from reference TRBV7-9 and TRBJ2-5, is DTGVSQNPRHKITKRGQNVTFRCDPISEHNRLYWYRQTLGQGPEFLTYFQNEAQLEKSRLLSDRFSAERPKGSFSTLEIQRTEQGDSAMYLCASSSRETQYFGPGTRLLVL.